This TCR beta chain appears in the sequencing data of a study of blood T cells in healthy people across ages (dated by TCRdb to between 2014 and 2017). Describing the broader study: Template switching captured roughly one uniquely barcoded TCR beta cDNA molecule per two T cells in model experiments. The study measured age-related changes in TCR beta repertoire diversity using deep sequencing normalized with unique cDNA molecular identifiers. The donors were split into four age groups: young (average around 15 years), middle-aged (about 40), aged (about 56) and long-lived (over 75). To avoid experimental bias, donors of different ages were distributed randomly across sequencing lanes. Two additional independent replicas of 1 million unique cDNA reads from the same blood draw were analyzed for two donors (one aged 18 to 29 and one aged 80 or older).

The CDR3 measures 16 amino acids from cysteine to phenylalanine. Solely the CDR3 DNA is kept, with 48 bases framed from the first base. The germline V gene provides CDR1 SGHRS and CDR2 YFSETQ. Trimming takes 4 bases off V and 4 bases off J; junction bases not matched to a gene: 10. Notes on this clonotype: Its binding antigen is unknown. No much larger clone is present one base from it, and per-base qualities are unavailable.

Receptor libraries were prepared by 5' RACE. Sequencing was carried out with an Illumina HiSeq 2500. A second PCR of about 6 to 11 cycles was run with a J-beta primer mix and a sample-barcoded 5' primer. Each TCR beta cDNA molecule received a unique molecular identifier from a template-switch 5' adaptor carrying 12 random nucleotides. At least 2.5 million CDR3-containing paired-end reads were obtained from each sample. All of the RNA was converted into first-strand cDNA using the Mint cDNA synthesis kit, with a TRBC-specific oligonucleotide serving as the primer. After uracil-DNA glycosylase treatment, a first 18-cycle PCR used universal primers M1SS and BC2_uni_R on all cDNA. The published analysis was carried out like this. For normalization, 1 million high-quality reads, each with a distinct molecular identifier, were randomly selected from each sample. Reads with shared molecular identifiers were discarded instead of being binned into consensus sequences. MiTCR, run with a Q25 quality threshold and the strictest error-elimination algorithm, handled CDR3 identification, clonotype clustering and error correction. A nonparametric unseen species model with Euler transformation was used to estimate a lower bound on total TCR beta diversity. TCRdb redid the processing of the public reads, applying fastp at Q25 and MiXCR, and retained in-frame beta chains. For every CDR3 protein sequence, its rows merge into one entry that carries the most common genes and DNA. The V and J calls were determined by TCRdb, not by the authors. The sample table holds under 2 million distinct CDR3 sequences, of which about 35% were seen once. The top ten hold approximately 10% of the sample.

Summary of the overall study and its limitations: The long-lived group showed more naive CD4+ T cells, fewer expanded clones and increased TCR diversity than the aged group, suggesting age selection. Estimates of total diversity from one million sequenced T cells were regarded as lower bounds and underestimates. Observed TCR beta diversity correlated strongly with the percentage of naive T cells measured by flow cytometry. As age increased, observed TCR beta diversity per million T cells dropped in a roughly linear way, and a significant reduction was already evident by age about 36. The CMV infection status of donors was not known, potentially confounding age-related changes in expanded clonotypes. Since profiling was done on bulk unsorted PBMCs, naive and antigen-experienced compartments could not be conclusively compared.

Donors were 30 to 45 systemically healthy Caucasian individuals from Russia aged roughly 6 to 100 years. Each donor gave 8.5 to 10 milliliters of peripheral blood, collected into EDTA-treated Vacutainer tubes. Ficoll-Paque density-gradient centrifugation was used to isolate PBMCs, with at least 7 million per sample. Total RNA was extracted from PBMCs with Trizol reagent, with at least 6 micrograms obtained per sample. For every donor, an aliquot of PBMCs went through flow cytometry to measure the percentages of naive CD45RAhigh/CD27high T cells. This sequence uses TRBV5-1 and TRBJ1-5; 8 central nucleotides agree with TRBD1. Sequenced: blood. The source is a woman in her twenties or thirties in good health. CDR3 protein: CASSPGQGGVNQPQHF. The nucleotide sequence reads as follows: TGCGCCAGCAGCCCCGGACAGGGAGGAGTGAATCAGCCCCAGCATTTT.